This TCR beta chain originates from a study of identical twins. Whole-study findings and limits: In drawing conclusions, the study used cross-sectional statistical analysis and did not follow the same donors.

TCRdb re-derived calls from the 5' RACE reads in MiXCR, one entry per CDR3 protein. Counted here are a few hundred thousand distinct CDR3 sequences, just under 10% occurring once; the ten biggest clones make up more than 2.5%. The CDR3 length is 15 residues. Trimming stripped 5 bases from V and 9 bases from J, with 22 bases between. CDR1 is MNHEY, CDR2 SVGAGI, per germline. Concerning this clonotype: Its antigen remains unidentified.

These sequences were also reported in another study, on yellow fever vaccine responses in identical twins.

The genes are TRBV6-5 and TRBJ2-5; tentatively, D is TRBD2 (5 bases). Sequenced: PBMCs. The receptor was derived from a woman aged 18-30 years in good health. The CDR3 DNA sequence: TGTGCCAGCAGTGCGGAATTTTCTGGGTTGGAGGCCCAGTACTTC. It is translated as CASSAEFSGLEAQYF.